A selection of T cell receptor beta chains follows, all from one sample in a study of PD-1 blockade in classical Hodgkin lymphoma. This table comes from immunoSEQ multiplex PCR, and its TCRdb copy is limited to in-frame clones, with some not included. The table has 35,000 to 50,000 clones, approximately 67% seen once. The sample here was peripheral blood mononuclear cells (PBMCs), taken before the fourth cycle of nivolumab. The receptors stem from a human donor with classical Hodgkin lymphoma. Each CDR3 is given with its conserved first and last residue. D genes are given only for firm matches. Only some rows state a clone size, as once, few, many or a class for expanded clones.

j_call v_call clone_size d_call cdr3_nt cdr3_aa
TRBJ1-1 TRBV2 few - TGTGCCAGCAGTGATGGGGGCATGAACACTGAAGCTTTCTTT CASSDGGMNTEAFF
TRBJ1-2 TRBV2 - - TGTGCCAGCAGTGATAGGGGGTTCACCCACTATGGCTACACCTTC CASSDRGFTHYGYTF
TRBJ1-4 TRBV7-2 - - TGTGCCAGCAGCTTAGACCCAGGAGGGGAACTGTTTTTT CASSLDPGGELFF
TRBJ1-2 TRBV6-1 - - TGTGCCAGCAGTGAAGCTAGAGCCGGACAGTCCTATGGCTACACCTTC CASSEARAGQSYGYTF
TRBJ2-7 TRBV27 - TRBD1 TGTGCCAGCAGTCCCGCCGGGACAGGGGACCCTGAGGTGTACGAGCAGTACTTC CASSPAGTGDPEVYEQYF
TRBJ2-1 TRBV7-2 - TRBD2 TGTGCCAGCAGCTTAAACCCTAGCGGGGGGGCCAATGAGCAGTTCTTC CASSLNPSGGANEQFF
TRBJ2-1 TRBV6-6 once TRBD2 TGTGCCAGCAGTTACACGGGGGGGAGCAATGAGCAGTTCTTC CASSYTGGSNEQFF
TRBJ1-6 TRBV28 - - TGTGCCAGCAGGGCAGGGCCGAGAAATAATTCACCCCTCCACTTT CASRAGPRNNSPLHF
TRBJ2-2 TRBV27 - - TGTGCCAGCAGTTTACCCGTGGACGGCACCGGGGAGCTGTTTTTT CASSLPVDGTGELFF
TRBJ1-6 TRBV4-3 medium-sized - TGCGCCAGCAGCCTTTCCGCATACTTGGACCCCCTCCACTTT CASSLSAYLDPLHF
TRBJ1-4 TRBV30 - - TGTGCCTGGAGTGGCCCGGTTGAAAAACTGTTTTTT CAWSGPVEKLFF
TRBJ1-5 TRBV10-3 - - TGTGCCATCAGTGAAGCAGATAGCAATCAGCCCCAGCATTTT CAISEADSNQPQHF
TRBJ1-1 TRBV5-4 few - TGTGCCAGCAGCTTGGCCGAGTGGACTGAAGCTTTCTTT CASSLAEWTEAFF
TRBJ2-7 TRBV5-1 - - TGCGCCAGCAGCCTACTAACAGGGCAGAGCTCCTACGAGCAGTACTTC CASSLLTGQSSYEQYF
TRBJ2-7 TRBV6-1 few TRBD2 TGTGCCAGCAGTGATCGGCTAGCGGGGTTTACCTACGAGCAGTACTTC CASSDRLAGFTYEQYF
TRBJ1-3 TRBV6-5 - - TGTGCCAGTGGACGGCTCAGCTCTGGAAACACCATATATTTT CASGRLSSGNTIYF
TRBJ2-7 TRBV5-6 - TRBD1 TGTGCCAGCAGCGGGGGACAGCCCTACGAGCAGTACTTC CASSGGQPYEQYF
TRBJ2-7 TRBV7-9 few - TGTGCCAGCAGTCCCGATAACAGGGTTCTGAACTTC CASSPDNRVLNF
TRBJ1-2 TRBV6-1 - - TGTGCCAGCAGGAGCCCGGGAAGCGGGGGCGGCTACACCTTC CASRSPGSGGGYTF
TRBJ2-1 TRBV28 - TRBD2 TGTGCCAGCAGTCAATCCGGGACTAGCTACAATGAGCAGTTCTTC CASSQSGTSYNEQFF
TRBJ2-7 TRBV7-8 few - TGTGCCAGCAGCTTAGGCCAGCTCTACGAGCAGTACTTC CASSLGQLYEQYF
TRBJ2-1 TRBV4-3 - TRBD1 TGCGCCAGCAGCACCCGGGACAGCGCGTACAATGAGCAGTTCTTC CASSTRDSAYNEQFF
TRBJ1-4 TRBV29-1 once - TGCAGCGTTGAAGGGGACTCCGCAACTAATGAAAAACTGTTTTTT CSVEGDSATNEKLFF
TRBJ2-1 TRBV27 - - TGTGCCAGCAGTTTATCAGGGAACAATGAGCAGTTCTTC CASSLSGNNEQFF
TRBJ2-2 TRBV19 - - TGTGCCAGTATCCGGTCGAACACCGGGGAGCTGTTTTTT CASIRSNTGELFF
TRBJ2-2 TRBV29-1 - - TGCAGCGTTGTTTGGGGGGCAGGCACCGGGGAGCTGTTTTTT CSVVWGAGTGELFF
TRBJ2-7 TRBV7-9 - - TGTGCCAGCAGCCGGGGGAGAGAGGGATTCTACGAGCAGTACTTC CASSRGREGFYEQYF
TRBJ2-7 TRBV29-1 - TRBD1 TGCAGCGTTGAACTAGGGGACAGAGCCTACGAGCAGTACTTC CSVELGDRAYEQYF
TRBJ2-1 TRBV21-1 - - TGTGCCAGCAGCAAAGCTACATTACCTTTCTACAATGAGCAGTTCTTC CASSKATLPFYNEQFF
TRBJ2-3 TRBV7-2 - TRBD2 TGTGCCAGCAGCTTAGGTAGCGGGGGCCAGACGCAGTATTTT CASSLGSGGQTQYF
TRBJ1-4 TRBV27 - TRBD1 TGTGCCAGCAGTTCTTACAGGGGGCAAGATGAAAAACTGTTTTTT CASSSYRGQDEKLFF
TRBJ2-3 TRBV7-2 - - TGTGCCAGCAGCTTACCTAGCACAGATACGCAGTATTTT CASSLPSTDTQYF
TRBJ1-3 TRBV7-9 - - TGTGCCAGCAGCTTATTTGGGAGGGGGAGATACACCATATATTTT CASSLFGRGRYTIYF
TRBJ2-7 TRBV4-2 few - TGTGCCAGCAGCCAGAACAATAGGGGTTACGAGCAGTACTTC CASSQNNRGYEQYF
TRBJ1-2 TRBV4-2 medium-sized TRBD1 TGTGCCAGCAGCCCTGTGGGGACAGCGGATGGCTACACCTTC CASSPVGTADGYTF
TRBJ2-1 TRBV27 - - TGTGCCAGCAGTTATTGGGGCAATGAGCAGTTCTTC CASSYWGNEQFF
TRBJ1-6 TRBV6-5 - - TGTGCCAGCAGTCATGTCAGGATTTCACCCCTCCACTTT CASSHVRISPLHF
TRBJ1-4 TRBV15 - - TGTGCCACCGGCGAGGTCCTTAATGAAAAACTGTTTTTT CATGEVLNEKLFF
TRBJ1-1 TRBV11-2 - - TGTGCCAGCAGCTTAGGGAGGACTGAAGCTTTCTTT CASSLGRTEAFF
TRBJ2-7 TRBV7-6 few - TGTGCCAGCAGCTTAGGAACGGACGGGTCACCCATCAACTACGAGCAGTACTTC CASSLGTDGSPINYEQYF
TRBJ2-1 TRBV7-9 - TRBD2 TGTGCCAGCAGCTCCAAGCTAGCGGGGGGGGACAATGAGCAGTTCTTC CASSSKLAGGDNEQFF
TRBJ2-3 TRBV23-1 - - TGCGCCAGCAGTCAAGCCGACAGGACAGATACGCAGTATTTT CASSQADRTDTQYF
TRBJ2-1 TRBV19 - TRBD2 TGTGCCAGTAGTAGGACTAGCGGGGGGCTCAATGAGCAGTTCTTC CASSRTSGGLNEQFF
TRBJ1-4 TRBV7-9 few - TGTGCCAGCAGCTTAGTCGGGTTGGCTGAAAAACTGTTTTTT CASSLVGLAEKLFF
TRBJ1-1 TRBV7-9 - - TGTGCCAGCGGCGGGGTGGACACTGAAGCTTTCTTT CASGGVDTEAFF
TRBJ2-6 TRBV12-2 - - TGTGCAAGTCGCTCAAAAGTAGGGCGACAGGTCGAATCTGGGGCCAACGTCCTGACTTTC CASRSKVGRQVESGANVLTF
TRBJ2-5 TRBV5-1 - TRBD2 TGCGCCAGCAGCCCGGGACTAGCGGGGAAAGAGACCCAGTACTTC CASSPGLAGKETQYF
TRBJ2-1 TRBV19 - - TGTGCCAGTACGAAGGGGTACAATGAGCAGTTCTTC CASTKGYNEQFF
TRBJ2-7 TRBV5-6 few - TGTGCCAGCAGCTTGAGGGTGGACGAGCAGTACTTC CASSLRVDEQYF
TRBJ2-5 TRBV7-6 - - TGTGCCAGCAGCTTAGGGGGTCTAGGGAACCAAGAGACCCAGTACTTC CASSLGGLGNQETQYF
TRBJ2-5 TRBV6-5 - - TGTGCCAGCAGTCCCGAGGTCCAAGAGACCCAGTACTTC CASSPEVQETQYF
TRBJ1-3 TRBV10-3 - - TGTGCCATCAGTGGGACAACTTCTGGAAACACCATATATTTT CAISGTTSGNTIYF
TRBJ1-3 TRBV6-1 - TRBD1 TGTGCCAGCAGTGAAGGGACAGGGTTAAAGGAGGACACCATATATTTT CASSEGTGLKEDTIYF